Each of the 3 T cell receptor beta chains below was sequenced from the same sample in a study of long-term antiretroviral therapy in people with HIV. Researchers report immunoSEQ v3.0 was run at survey level. Here immunoSEQ multiplex PCR was the method, and the copy in TCRdb shows in-frame clones only, minus some. The sample lists about 23,000 clones, about 80% occurring once. The sample was unsorted PBMCs, taken 0.3 years after starting antiretroviral therapy. These receptor sequences come from a man in his fifties or sixties with HIV.

The chain is built from TRBV27 and TRBJ2-7; a weak D match, TRBD1 (6 bases). There are 14 residues in the CDR3. V was trimmed by 3 bases and J by 5 bases, leaving 14 bases between them. Germline V CDR1 and CDR2: MNHEY, SMNVEV (reference sequence). This CDR3 reads CASSLRRGVNEQYF. CDR3 sequence (DNA): TGTGCCAGCAGTTTGCGCAGGGGAGTAAACGAGCAGTACTTC.

The chain uses TRBV5-1 and TRBJ1-5; D not resolved. V was shortened by 0 bases and J by 7 bases, with 11 bases between the two germline ends. CDR1 and CDR2 (germline): SGHRS, YFSETQ. CDR3 length: 14 residues. The DNA of the CDR3 is TGCGCCAGCAGCTTGGTGGCAGGACGACAGCCCCAGCATTTT. Its translation: CASSLVAGRQPQHF.

This clone was recorded once. This chain links TRBV15 with TRBJ1-3; no definite D call. The CDR3 totals 15 residues. V lost 5 bases to trimming and J lost 1 base, with 12 bases between them. The V gene's germline CDR1 is LNHNV and CDR2 YYDKDF (reference sequence). The CDR3 nucleotides are TGTGCCACCAGCCTAAACCGGAGGTCTGGAAACACCATATATTTT. Its protein is CATSLNRRSGNTIYF.